This TCR beta chain was obtained from a study of blood T cell repertoires in COVID-19. Sequencing used immunoSEQ multiplex PCR; TCRdb keeps in-frame clones, though not all of them. The sample includes around 200,000 clones, 85% to 90% of them seen just once. Germline V gene lookup returns CDR1 LGHNT and CDR2 FRNRAP. Trimming took off 6 bases at V and 8 bases at J, with 17 bases between the two ends. The CDR3 has 14 amino acids. The V call is TRBV12-5, the J call TRBJ2-1, with D maybe TRBD2 (6 bases). The material sequenced was peripheral blood. The TCR sequence derives from a man between 50 and 59 years old with acute or convalescent COVID-19. CDR3 DNA sequence: TGTGCTAGTGGGGCGAACGGAGGAGGGGATGAGCAGTTCTTC. Protein product: CASGANGGGDEQFF.